This T cell receptor beta chain is from a study of Graves' ophthalmopathy and Graves' hyperthyroidism (dated by TCRdb to between 2017 and 2018). Notes on the research overall: A patient counted as having stable hyperthyroidism if there was no progression to ophthalmopathy within 18 months of follow-up. An independent validation cohort was composed of around 19 hyperthyroidism patients and around 16 patients who later progressed from hyperthyroidism to ophthalmopathy. After sampling, hyperthyroidism patients received methimazole starting at 30 mg daily, and ophthalmopathy patients received high-dose intravenous methylprednisolone. To explore V-J signatures that distinguish ophthalmopathy from hyperthyroidism, a discovery set of 100 patients was enrolled, made up of 43 with ophthalmopathy and some 58 with stable hyperthyroidism. In five to seven hyperthyroidism patients, T-cell repertoires of thyroid tissue and blood were compared. The study used TCR beta repertoire signatures to distinguish Graves' ophthalmopathy from Graves' hyperthyroidism and to predict progression to ophthalmopathy. In total, some 130 blood samples were TCR-sequenced: around 42 ophthalmopathy, 75 hyperthyroidism and some 17 hyperthyroidism-to-ophthalmopathy patients. Broader findings and caveats from the paper: No statistical method was used to predetermine the sample size, and group allocation was not hidden from the investigators. In cross-validation, the 13-signature model distinguished ophthalmopathy from stable hyperthyroidism with 85% to 90% sensitivity and about 81% specificity, and in the test set the corresponding values were about 80% and 75%. Most of the expanded thyroid clonotypes with a frequency above 0.001 were also detected in blood, and it was suggested that the thyroid immune response may be reflected by blood repertoires. In validation, the model predicted ophthalmopathy progression with nearly 71% sensitivity and around 72% specificity; some 13 predicted patients were CT-confirmed with GO in a median of approximately six months.

Hyperthyroidism patients were newly diagnosed, with disease duration under 2 months, and aged 18 to 65 years. Patients with other autoimmune diseases, uncontrolled infections, pregnancy or lactation were excluded from the study. Clinical symptoms, serum thyroxine, TRAb, thyroid ultrasound and orbital computed tomography were used for diagnosis. Total RNA was extracted using Trizol reagent, and RNA quality was checked on an Agilent 2100 Bioanalyzer. TCR beta CDR3 regions were amplified from RNA transcripts for repertoire sequencing. HTBI primers and the Qiagen OneStep RT-PCR kit were used in a first-round RT-PCR, which was followed by a second-round multiplex PCR, size selection and purification. Libraries were sequenced paired-end with 100 bp reads on an Illumina HiSeq2000. On the study's bioinformatics: SOAPnuke was used to process the reads, throwing out any read that had adapters, had uncalled bases, had a mean Phred below 15, or lacked an exact constant-primer or identifier match. High-quality paired reads were merged with COPE v1.2.5. Unique nucleotide sequences were defined as clonotypes and aligned to IMGT TRB V, D and J references using MiTCR v1.1. Only V-J combinations with frequency above 0.0001 were analysed, covering approximately 99% of repertoires. For each V-J combination, a TCR clonal expansion and chaos score was defined as the ratio of F50 clonal expansion to chaos observed in the TCRdist matrix. Welch's t-statistics and random forest were used to reduce the features to approximately 13 V-J combinations, which were then used as input to a naive Bayes classifier. Thyroid-blood repertoire similarity was quantified with the Morisita-Horn index. Through fastp at Q25 and MiXCR, TCRdb rebuilt clones from the public reads, retaining in-frame beta chains. Duplicate CDR3 protein sequences are folded into a single record with the most common DNA and genes. TCRdb, rather than the study authors, made the V and J calls. The sample table holds 560,000 or so distinct CDR3 sequences, of which about two fifths were seen once. The ten largest account for roughly 4.5% of the sample.

This clonotype was detected only a few times. The clone's antigen remains unknown. There are no base qualities to consult, and no much larger clone falls within one base. Sequences MNHEY (CDR1) and SVGAGI (CDR2) are obtained from the germline V gene. From its cysteine to its phenylalanine, the CDR3 spans 16 amino acids. This entry keeps only the CDR3 DNA: 48 bases, framed from base 1. The junction carries 9 bases between V and J, which are trimmed by 0 bases and 0 bases respectively. Sequencing was carried out using peripheral blood or thyroid tissue (not recorded which). This TCR came from an adult man with Graves' hyperthyroidism. The sequence joins TRBV6-5 to TRBJ1-3; a weak D assignment points to TRBD1 (5 bases agree). The CDR3 protein is CASSYSQANSGNTIYF. At the DNA level, the sequence is TGTGCCAGCAGTTACTCACAGGCGAACTCTGGAAACACCATATATTTT.